This record concerns one T cell receptor (beta chain) sequence. The entry originates in a study of blood T cell repertoires in COVID-19. Study-wide background: Samples taken during acute and convalescent COVID-19 were collected in the United States, Italy and Spain. In each case, the material was cDNA or gDNA derived from T cells, B-cell-depleted T cells, or PBMCs.

Methods used by the authors: The authors estimated nucleated cell counts from reference gene primer amplification. Libraries were prepared by immunoSEQ multiplex PCR; TCRdb keeps only in-frame clonotypes and omits some of them. V and J calls and clone size are as listed in that table; D and trimming were resolved from the DNA. The sample records around 100,000 clones, around 83% being singletons. What was sequenced was peripheral blood. This clonotype was sampled from a man aged 35-49 years with acute or convalescent COVID-19.

CDR3 DNA: TGCAGTACTCCGGGCGGGTATGGCTACACCTTC. Protein: CSTPGGYGYTF. The chain has TRBV20-1 and TRBJ1-2; D is unclear. CDR3 length: 11 amino acids. Germline V gene data show CDR1 as DFQATT and CDR2 as SNEGSKA (reference sequence). Trimming shortened V by 8 bases and J by 5 bases, and 12 bases separated the two germline ends.